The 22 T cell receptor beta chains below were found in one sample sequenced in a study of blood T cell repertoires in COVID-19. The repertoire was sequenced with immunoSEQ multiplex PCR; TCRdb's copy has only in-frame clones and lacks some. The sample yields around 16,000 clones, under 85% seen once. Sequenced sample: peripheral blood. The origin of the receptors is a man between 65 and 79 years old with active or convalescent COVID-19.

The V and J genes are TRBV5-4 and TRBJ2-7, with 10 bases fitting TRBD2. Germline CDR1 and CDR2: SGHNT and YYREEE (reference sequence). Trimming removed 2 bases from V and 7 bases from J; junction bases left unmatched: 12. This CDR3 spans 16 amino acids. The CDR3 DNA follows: TGTGCCAGCAGCTTCGGGACTAGCGTATCCTACGGAGAGCAGTACTTC. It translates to CASSFGTSVSYGEQYF.

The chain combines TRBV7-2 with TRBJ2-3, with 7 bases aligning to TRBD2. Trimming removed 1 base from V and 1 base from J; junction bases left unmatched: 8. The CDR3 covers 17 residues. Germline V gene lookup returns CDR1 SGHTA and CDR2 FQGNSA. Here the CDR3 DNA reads TGTGCCAGCAGCTTAGTAGGCGGTGGGGGGGGCACAGATACGCAGTATTTT. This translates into CASSLVGGGGGTDTQYF. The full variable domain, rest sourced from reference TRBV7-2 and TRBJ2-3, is GAGVSQSPSNKVTEKGKDVELRCDPISGHTALYWYRQSLGQGLEFLIYFQGNSAPDKSGLPSDRFSAERTGGSVSTLTIQRTQQEDSAVYLCASSLVGGGGGTDTQYFGPGTRLTVL.

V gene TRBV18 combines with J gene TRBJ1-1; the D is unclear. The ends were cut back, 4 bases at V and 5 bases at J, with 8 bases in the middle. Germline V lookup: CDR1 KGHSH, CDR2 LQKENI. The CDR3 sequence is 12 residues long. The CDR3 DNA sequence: TGTGCCAGCTCACTACAGAAGACTGAAGCTTTCTTT. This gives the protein CASSLQKTEAFF.

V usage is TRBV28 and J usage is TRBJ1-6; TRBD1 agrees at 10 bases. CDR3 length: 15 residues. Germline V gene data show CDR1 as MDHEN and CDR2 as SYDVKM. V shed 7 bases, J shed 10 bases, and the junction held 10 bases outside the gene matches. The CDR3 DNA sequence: TGTGCCAGCACCCCAGACAGGGGGCAATACTCACCCCTCCACTTT. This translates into CASTPDRGQYSPLHF. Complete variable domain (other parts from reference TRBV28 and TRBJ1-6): DVKVTQSSRYLVKRTGEKVFLECVQDMDHENMFWYRQDPGLGLRLIYFSYDVKMKEKGDIPEGYSVSREKKERFSLILESASTNQTSMYLCASTPDRGQYSPLHFGNGTRLTVT.

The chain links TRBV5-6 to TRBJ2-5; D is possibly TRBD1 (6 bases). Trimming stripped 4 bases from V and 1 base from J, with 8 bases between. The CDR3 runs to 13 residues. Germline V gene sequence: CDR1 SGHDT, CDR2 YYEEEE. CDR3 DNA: TGTGCCAGCAGCCAGGACAGCCAAGAGACCCAGTACTTC. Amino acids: CASSQDSQETQYF. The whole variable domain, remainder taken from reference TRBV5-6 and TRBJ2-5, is DAGVTQSPTHLIKTRGQQVTLRCSPKSGHDTVSWYQQALGQGPQFIFQYYEEEERQRGNFPDRFSGHQFPNYSSELNVNALLLGDSALYLCASSQDSQETQYFGPGTRLLVL.

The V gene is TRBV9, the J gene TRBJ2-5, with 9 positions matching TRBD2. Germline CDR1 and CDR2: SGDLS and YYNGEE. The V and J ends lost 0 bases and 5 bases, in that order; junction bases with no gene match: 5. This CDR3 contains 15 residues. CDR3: CASSVGSSGIETQYF. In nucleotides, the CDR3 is TGTGCCAGCAGCGTAGGATCTAGCGGGATTGAGACCCAGTACTTC.

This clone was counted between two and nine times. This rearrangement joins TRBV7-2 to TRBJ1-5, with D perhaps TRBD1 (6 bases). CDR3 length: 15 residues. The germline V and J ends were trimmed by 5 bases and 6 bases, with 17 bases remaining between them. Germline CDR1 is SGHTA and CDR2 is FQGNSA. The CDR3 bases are TGTGCCAGCAGCCCCAGTCAGGGGTTTGGTCAGCCCCAGCATTTT. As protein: CASSPSQGFGQPQHF.

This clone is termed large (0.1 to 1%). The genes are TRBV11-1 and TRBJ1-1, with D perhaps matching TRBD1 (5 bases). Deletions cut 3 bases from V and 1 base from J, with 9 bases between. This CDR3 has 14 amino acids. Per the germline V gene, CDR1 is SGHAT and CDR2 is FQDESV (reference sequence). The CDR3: CASSLGGTNTEAFF. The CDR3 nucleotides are TGTGCCAGCAGCTTGGGGGGGACGAACACTGAAGCTTTCTTT.

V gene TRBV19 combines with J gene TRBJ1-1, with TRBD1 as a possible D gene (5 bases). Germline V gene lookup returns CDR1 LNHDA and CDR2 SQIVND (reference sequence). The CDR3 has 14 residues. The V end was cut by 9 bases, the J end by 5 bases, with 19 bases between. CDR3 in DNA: TGTGCCAGCAAGGGGCGGGGGAGAGAAACTGAAGCTTTCTTT. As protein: CASKGRGRETEAFF.

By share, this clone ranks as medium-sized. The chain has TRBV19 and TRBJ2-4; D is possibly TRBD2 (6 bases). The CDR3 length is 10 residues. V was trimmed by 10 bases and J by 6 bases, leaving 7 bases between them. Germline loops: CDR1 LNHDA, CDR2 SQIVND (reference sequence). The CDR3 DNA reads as TGTGCCACCGGGGGAAACATTCAGTACTTC. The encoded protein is CATGGNIQYF. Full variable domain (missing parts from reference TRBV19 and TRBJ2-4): DGGITQSPKYLFRKEGQNVTLSCEQNLNHDAMYWYRQDPGQGLRLIYYSQIVNDFQKGDIAEGYSVSREKKESFPLTVTSAQKNPTAFYLCATGGNIQYFGAGTRLSVL.

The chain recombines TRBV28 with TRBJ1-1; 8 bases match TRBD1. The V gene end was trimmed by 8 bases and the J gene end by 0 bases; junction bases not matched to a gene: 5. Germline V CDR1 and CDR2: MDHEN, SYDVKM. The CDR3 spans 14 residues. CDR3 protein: CASGQGAMNTEAFF. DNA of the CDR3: TGTGCCAGCGGACAGGGTGCTATGAACACTGAAGCTTTCTTT.

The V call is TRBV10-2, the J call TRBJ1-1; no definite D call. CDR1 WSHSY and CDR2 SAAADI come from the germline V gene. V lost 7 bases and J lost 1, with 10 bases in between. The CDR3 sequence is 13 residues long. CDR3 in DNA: TGCGCCAGCACCCCTCGAGCGAACACTGAAGCTTTCTTT. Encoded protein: CASTPRANTEAFF.

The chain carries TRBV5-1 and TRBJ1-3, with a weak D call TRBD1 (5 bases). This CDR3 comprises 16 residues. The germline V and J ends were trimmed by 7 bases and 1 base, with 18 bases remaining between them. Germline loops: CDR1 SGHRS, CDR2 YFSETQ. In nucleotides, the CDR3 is TGCGCCAGCCCCGGGGGGAGGTGGTGGTCTGGAAACACCATATATTTT. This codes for CASPGGRWWSGNTIYF.

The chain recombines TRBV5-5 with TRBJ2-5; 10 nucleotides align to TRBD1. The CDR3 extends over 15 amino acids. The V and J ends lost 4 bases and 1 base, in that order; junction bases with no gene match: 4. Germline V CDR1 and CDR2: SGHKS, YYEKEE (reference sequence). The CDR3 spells CASSRGQGFQETQYF. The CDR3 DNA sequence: TGTGCCAGCAGCAGGGGACAGGGGTTCCAAGAGACCCAGTACTTC.

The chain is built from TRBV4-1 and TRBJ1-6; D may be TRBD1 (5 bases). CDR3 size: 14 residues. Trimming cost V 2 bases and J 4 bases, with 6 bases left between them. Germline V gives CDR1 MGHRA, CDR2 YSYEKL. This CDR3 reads CASSQRGYNSPLHF. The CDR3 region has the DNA TGCGCCAGCAGCCAAAGGGGATATAATTCACCCCTCCACTTT.

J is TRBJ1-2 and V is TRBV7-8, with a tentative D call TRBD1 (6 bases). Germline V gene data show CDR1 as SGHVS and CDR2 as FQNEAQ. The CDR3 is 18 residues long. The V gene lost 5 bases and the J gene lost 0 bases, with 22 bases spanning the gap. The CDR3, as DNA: TGTGCCAGCAGCCCACTTAGGGTCCCCTCAGGGGCTAACTATGGCTACACCTTC. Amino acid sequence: CASSPLRVPSGANYGYTF.

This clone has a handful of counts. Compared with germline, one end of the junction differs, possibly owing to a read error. This chain's CDR3 is CASSIRTGQNIEAFF. In nucleotides, the CDR3 is TGTGCCAGCAGCATTCGGACAGGGCAAAACATTGAAGCTTTCTTT. The chain carries TRBV9 and TRBJ1-1; 8 bases align to TRBD1. This CDR3 region has 15 residues. Germline CDR1 and CDR2: SGDLS and YYNGEE.

The CDR3 sequence: CASSFTRSAKNIQYF. The CDR3 nucleotides are TGTGCCAGCAGCTTCACACGCTCAGCCAAAAACATTCAGTACTTC. This chain joins TRBV7-2 and TRBJ2-4; no definite D call. V lost 3 bases and J 0 bases, leaving 9 bases between the germline ends. This CDR3 has 15 amino acids. Germline V CDR1 and CDR2: SGHTA, FQGNSA.

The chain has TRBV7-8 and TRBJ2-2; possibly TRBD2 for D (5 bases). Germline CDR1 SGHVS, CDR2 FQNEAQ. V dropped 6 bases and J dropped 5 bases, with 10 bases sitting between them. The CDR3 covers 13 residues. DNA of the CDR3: TGTGCCAGCAGGAGGGATAGAACCGGGGAGCTGTTTTTT. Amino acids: CASRRDRTGELFF.

CDR3 loop: CAWSTGTAESPLHF. CDR3 bases: TGTGCCTGGAGTACCGGGACAGCCGAATCACCCCTCCACTTT. The J gene is TRBJ1-6, the V gene TRBV30, with TRBD1 matching 7 bases. This CDR3 region has 14 residues. V was pared by 2 bases and J by 10 bases, with 8 bases of the junction left unmatched. Germline V gives CDR1 GTSNPN, CDR2 SVGIG (reference sequence).

In nucleotides, the CDR3 is TGTGCCAGTAGACTGGGACAGTACACTGAAGCTTTCTTT. It codes for CASRLGQYTEAFF. The chain uses TRBV19 and TRBJ1-1, with 7 bases fitting TRBD1. The CDR3 is made up of 13 amino acids. The germline V gene has CDR1 LNHDA and CDR2 SQIVND (reference sequence). Trimming took 6 bases from V and 3 from J; bases not matched to a gene: 4. Together with reference TRBV19 and TRBJ1-1, the CDR3 gives the full variable domain: DGGITQSPKYLFRKEGQNVTLSCEQNLNHDAMYWYRQDPGQGLRLIYYSQIVNDFQKGDIAEGYSVSREKKESFPLTVTSAQKNPTAFYLCASRLGQYTEAFFGQGTRLTVV.

CDR3 residues: CASSITGGSGELFF. The CDR3 nucleotides read TGTGCCAGTAGTATCACAGGGGGTTCCGGGGAGCTGTTTTTT. The rearrangement joins TRBV19 to TRBJ2-2; 8 positions agree with TRBD1. The V gene's germline CDR1 is LNHDA and CDR2 SQIVND (reference sequence). The CDR3 is 14 amino acids. The trim removed 3 bases at V and 6 bases at J, leaving 3 bases unmatched.